Following are 12 T cell receptor beta chains from one sample sequenced in a study of shared clonotypes between healthy human individuals. Using immunoSEQ multiplex PCR, the repertoire was profiled, and TCRdb retains in-frame clones only, with some absent. The repertoire holds about a million clones, with around four fifths as singletons. The specimen was memory CD4+ T cells sorted from blood. Subset defined: CD45RA-negative fraction. The receptors come from a man in his late teens or twenties in good health.

CDR3 in DNA: TGTGCCAGCAGTTTGACTAGCGGGGGGTTTTTTTGGTTCTTC. Protein sequence: CASSLTSGGFFWFF. The chain recombines TRBV28 with TRBJ2-1, with TRBD2 identical over 13 bases. V shed 3 bases and J 15 bases; nucleotides not matched to a gene: 8. The length of the CDR3 is 14 residues. Germline V gene data show CDR1 as MDHEN and CDR2 as SYDVKM.

The chain carries TRBV2 and TRBJ2-2; perhaps TRBD1 as D (6 bases). The CDR3 runs 12 residues. Germline assignment: CDR1 SNHLY and CDR2 FYNNEI. Trimming took off 8 bases at V and 7 bases at J, with 11 bases between the two ends. CDR3 DNA sequence: TGTGCCAGCCAGGGGCAGGGCGGGGAGCTGTTTTTT. Amino acids: CASQGQGGELFF.

This rearrangement joins TRBV30 to TRBJ2-5; the D gene is possibly TRBD2 (6 bases). CDR3 length equals 14 residues. V was pared by 4 bases and J by 5 bases, with 17 bases between. Germline V CDR1 and CDR2: GTSNPN, SVGIG (reference sequence). CDR3 loop: CAWNQVGRTETQYF. DNA of the CDR3: TGTGCCTGGAATCAGGTGGGGAGGACGGAGACCCAGTACTTC.

This chain joins TRBV10-3 and TRBJ2-7, with D unresolved. This CDR3 has 11 residues. Trimming shortened V by 10 bases and J by 2 bases, and 9 bases separated the two germline ends. Germline values: CDR1 ENHRY, CDR2 SYGVKD. DNA for the CDR3: TGTGCCACCTCACAAACCTACGAGCAGTACTTC. Translated: CATSQTYEQYF.

The CDR3 DNA is TGCAGCGCCGCGACATCTCAAGAGACCCAGTACTTC. Its protein is CSAATSQETQYF. This chain connects TRBV29-1 to TRBJ2-5; the D is unclear. Deletions cut 7 bases from V and 2 bases from J, with 11 bases between. Germline V gene sequence: CDR1 SQVTM, CDR2 ANQGSEA. CDR3 length equals 12 residues. The whole variable domain, filled in from reference TRBV29-1 and TRBJ2-5, reads SAVISQKPSRDICQRGTSLTIQCQVDSQVTMMFWYRQQPGQSLTLIATANQGSEATYESGFVIDKFPISRPNLTFSTLTVSNMSPEDSSIYLCSAATSQETQYFGPGTRLLVL.

V and J are TRBV10-1 and TRBJ2-7; the D gene is possibly TRBD2 (6 bases). Per germline, CDR1 WNHNN and CDR2 SYGVQD (reference sequence). Trimming took 3 bases from V and 5 from J, leaving 11 bases between them. CDR3 length: 13 residues. The CDR3 region is CASSDSSGDEQYF. The CDR3 region has the DNA TGCGCCAGCAGTGATTCATCGGGGGACGAGCAGTACTTC.

V is TRBV18 and J is TRBJ2-5; D not certain. This CDR3 region has 13 residues. Germline-derived CDR1 and CDR2 are KGHSH and LQKENI. Trimming removed 6 bases at V and 1 base at J, with 9 bases between. CDR3 protein: CASSSLPQETQYF. CDR3 DNA sequence: TGTGCCAGCTCTTCGCTCCCCCAAGAGACCCAGTACTTC. Complete variable domain (other parts from reference TRBV18 and TRBJ2-5): NAGVMQNPRHLVRRRGQEARLRCSPMKGHSHVYWYRQLPEEGLKFMVYLQKENIIDESGMPKERFSAEFPKEGPSILRIQQVVRGDSAAYFCASSSLPQETQYFGPGTRLLVL.

The chain recombines TRBV6-1 with TRBJ2-3, with TRBD1 as a possible D gene (5 bases). Trimming took off 6 bases at V and 0 bases at J, with 13 bases between the two ends. The CDR3 totals 15 residues. The germline V gene encodes CDR1 MNHNS and CDR2 SASEGT. CDR3 sequence (DNA): TGTGCCAGCAGCCCCAGACAGACTAGCACAGATACGCAGTATTTT. Translated, it gives CASSPRQTSTDTQYF.

CDR3 loop: CASQGGNNEKLFF. The CDR3 DNA sequence: TGTGCCTCTCAGGGCGGGAATAATGAAAAACTGTTTTTT. This sequence joins TRBV6-1 and TRBJ1-4; maybe TRBD1 (5 bases). V was pared by 11 bases and J by 4 bases, with 14 bases between. This CDR3 region has 13 residues. The germline CDR1 and CDR2 sequences are MNHNS and SASEGT.

This chain links TRBV30 with TRBJ1-5; D gene ambiguous. The V and J ends lost 3 bases and 1 base respectively, with 16 bases between them. The CDR3 has 16 residues. The germline V gene has CDR1 GTSNPN and CDR2 SVGIG (reference sequence). The CDR3 here is CAWRRSTGTSNQPQHF. The CDR3 coding sequence is TGTGCCTGGAGGCGGTCGACTGGCACAAGCAATCAGCCCCAGCATTTT.

V is TRBV6-5 and J is TRBJ1-1; D uncertain. The V gene's germline CDR1 is MNHEY and CDR2 SVGAGI. This CDR3 region has 14 residues. With 2 bases removed from V and 3 bases from J, the gap between germline ends came to 10 bases. DNA of the CDR3: TGTGCCAGCAGTTACGGGATTGGGGACACTGAAGCTTTCTTT. Translated, it gives CASSYGIGDTEAFF.

The V gene is TRBV7-2, the J gene TRBJ2-7; 8 bases align to TRBD2. Germline-derived CDR1 and CDR2 are SGHTA and FQGNSA. V shed 4 bases and J 5 bases; nucleotides not matched to a gene: 10. This CDR3 has 15 amino acids. The CDR3 is CASSSPGTRRNEQYF. Written as DNA, the CDR3 is TGTGCCAGCAGCTCCCCCGGGACTAGGAGGAACGAGCAGTACTTC.